This T cell receptor (beta chain) originates from a study of T cell responses to AZD1222 COVID-19 vaccine. Turning to the study itself: Timing groups of about 4 and about 12 weeks for second doses were pooled.

TCRdb's copy holds only in-frame clones and misses some; the assay was immunoSEQ multiplex PCR. The sample consists of more than 65,000 clones, roughly 80% of them appearing once. Germline lookup yields CDR1 SGHTA and CDR2 FQGNSA. CDR3 size: 11 residues. Between the trimmed V and J ends, which lost 2 bases and 5 bases, there was a span of 0 bases. Study-wide findings and caveats: At study baseline, merely five or six AZD1222 recipients were seropositive.

As regards this clone: As yet, its antigen is unknown.

The V gene is TRBV7-2, the J gene TRBJ1-4; D not certain. The sequencing here drew on peripheral blood, taken on day 0 of AZD1222 vaccination. The TCR sequence derives from an adult in good health. The DNA for the CDR3 is TGTGCCAGCAGCTTAAATGAAAAACTGTTTTTT. It codes for CASSLNEKLFF.